The 5 T cell receptor beta chains below all came from one sample that was sequenced in a study of shared clonotypes between healthy human individuals. Profiled with immunoSEQ multiplex PCR; TCRdb holds only in-frame clones, not every one. The sample lists about a million clones, about 76% seen once, with approximately 1.3% in the top ten. Source material: memory CD4+ T cells sorted from blood. Specified subset: CD45RA-negative fraction. These receptors were collected from a man younger than 30 in good health.

The gene calls are TRBV2 and TRBJ1-4; no firm D call. The CDR3 extends over 14 amino acids. V lost 6 bases to trimming and J lost 8 bases, with 16 bases between them. CDR1 and CDR2 from the germline V gene are SNHLY and FYNNEI. CDR3 nucleotides: TGTGCCAGCAGAGTGTTGGGGAGTGACGAAAAACTGTTTTTT. Translated: CASRVLGSDEKLFF.

This chain joins TRBV11-2 and TRBJ1-6; D remains ambiguous. Per the germline V gene, CDR1 is SGHAT and CDR2 is FQNNGV. V was shortened by 5 bases and J by 4 bases, with 15 bases between the two germline ends. The CDR3 spans 16 residues. The CDR3 DNA reads TGTGCCAGCAGCAGCGAGCGAAACCATTATAATTCACCCCTCCACTTT. Translation: CASSSERNHYNSPLHF.

This clone was detected only a few times. The chain joins TRBV6-5 to TRBJ1-2, with D perhaps TRBD1 (5 bases). In germline, CDR1 is MNHEY, CDR2 SVGAGI. V gave up 4 bases and J gave up 8 bases, with 20 bases separating them. The CDR3 loop spans 15 amino acids. CDR3 residues: CASSSRSGTQGGYTF. For the CDR3, the DNA is TGTGCCAGCAGTTCAAGATCCGGGACCCAGGGAGGCTACACCTTC.

J is TRBJ1-1 and V is TRBV11-2; 9 bases align to TRBD1. The CDR3 runs to 14 residues. Germline CDR1 SGHAT, CDR2 FQNNGV. V lost 5 bases, J lost 3 bases, and 4 bases stayed unmatched. The CDR3 DNA reads as TGTGCCAGCAGCGCACAGGGGGCCGACACTGAAGCTTTCTTT. Translating gives CASSAQGADTEAFF.

This clone was observed at least ten times. The gene calls are TRBV7-9 and TRBJ1-1; D ambiguous. The CDR3 covers 14 residues. Per germline, CDR1 SEHNR and CDR2 FQNEAQ (reference sequence). The ends were cut back, 5 bases at V and 7 bases at J, with 17 bases in the middle. As DNA, the CDR3 is TGTGCCAGCAGCACCATGGAGAATAACCATGAAGCTTTCTTT. Protein product: CASSTMENNHEAFF.